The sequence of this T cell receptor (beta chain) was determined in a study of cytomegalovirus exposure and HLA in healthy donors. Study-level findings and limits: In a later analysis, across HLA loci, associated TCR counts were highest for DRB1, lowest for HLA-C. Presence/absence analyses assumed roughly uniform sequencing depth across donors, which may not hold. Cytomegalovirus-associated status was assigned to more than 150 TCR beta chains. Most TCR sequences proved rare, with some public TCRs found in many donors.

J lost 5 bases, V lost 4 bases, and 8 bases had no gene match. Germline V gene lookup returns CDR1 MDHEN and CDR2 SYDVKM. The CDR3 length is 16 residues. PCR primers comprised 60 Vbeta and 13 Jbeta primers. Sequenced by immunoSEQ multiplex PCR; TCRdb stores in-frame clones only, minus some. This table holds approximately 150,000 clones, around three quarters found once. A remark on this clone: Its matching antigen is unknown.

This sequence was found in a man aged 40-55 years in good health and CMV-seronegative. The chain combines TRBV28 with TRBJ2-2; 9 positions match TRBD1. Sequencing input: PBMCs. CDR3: CASSSIQGAVTGELFF. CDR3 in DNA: TGTGCCAGCAGTTCCATACAGGGGGCCGTAACCGGGGAGCTGTTTTTT.